This T cell receptor beta chain came from a study of T cell responses to AZD1222 COVID-19 vaccine (dated by TCRdb to the early 2020s). About the investigation overall: Because spike-specific TCR depth and breadth did not differ between the two schedules, AZD1222 recipients who got a second dose at roughly 4 weeks were pooled with those who got a second dose at roughly 12 weeks. Trial participants were enrolled by age into 18-55, 56-69 and 70-plus year subgroups, with approximately 150, 28 and 58 TCR-sequenced participants respectively. TCR sequencing was performed for over 230 trial participants, of whom around 210 were given two doses of AZD1222 and around 25 were given two doses of MenACWY control vaccine. Findings and caveats that apply to the study as a whole: Only five or six AZD1222 recipients were SARS-CoV-2 seropositive at baseline, limiting conclusions about previously exposed vaccinees. The 56-69-year group was small, and its depth increase did not reach significance, likely because of low power. Spike-specific TCR breadth and depth rose significantly after two AZD1222 doses compared with day 0 and with MenACWY recipients. The whole spike protein was spanned by vaccine-associated CD4 TCRs, and dominant responses were seen in regions 160-218 and 743-854. Because no samples from the day 14 peak response were available, repertoires could be characterized only after the peak T cell response. Most participants were white British and females outnumbered males, and the authors suggested that clonal diversity may have been underestimated. Reportedly, close to half of the unique spike-specific TCRs recognized epitopes lying outside the regions that are mutated in the B.1.351 and B.1.1.7 variants.

Trimming removed 4 bases from V and 5 bases from J, leaving 15 bases between the germline ends. The CDR3 runs 14 amino acids, cysteine and phenylalanine included. Here the CDR3 DNA is all that survives: 42 bases in frame from base 1. For CDR1 and CDR2, the germline V gene lists SGHDT and YYEEEE. Sample time point, as interpreted from the label and publication: baseline before first vaccination. The vaccinee samples were drawn from two UK trials, COV001 and COV002, one of which was a single-blind randomized controlled phase 2/3 trial testing AZD1222 (ChAdOx1 nCoV-19) in healthy adults. Trial participant PBMC samples were collected at day 0 and day 28 after the second dose for TCRbeta chain sequencing. Points on this clone: Its antigen remains undetermined. No much larger clone is present one base from it, and per-base qualities are unavailable.

The CDR3 regions of human TCRbeta chains were analyzed by immunosequencing. Turning to the authors' computational methods: TCRs in the repertoires were compared against a reference library of SARS-CoV-2-specific TCRs that had been generated with the MIRA antigen-specificity platform. Breadth meant the fraction of unique TCRs that were SARS-CoV-2-associated, whereas depth meant the fraction of total T cells that were SARS-CoV-2-associated. Using the MIRA data, every spike-specific TCR was mapped to the spike region that the TCR reacted to and assigned to either a CD4 or a CD8 class. Log10-transformed breadth and depth values were compared by one-way ANOVA with Sidak's multiple comparisons tests. The immuneACCESS repertoire file appears here via TCRdb, limited to in-frame rearrangements. These files lack a portion of the clones; in checked studies, under half of the deficit traces to unresolved V genes, and the cause of the others is not known. The V and J calls and clone size come from that table; D and trimming were worked out from the DNA. Here the sample has 150,000 to 200,000 clones; just over 90% occur a single time. About 2.8% of the sample is taken by the ten largest.

The chain uses TRBV5-6 and TRBJ1-2, with the D segment identity uncertain. Specimen: peripheral blood, collected on day 0 of AZD1222 vaccination. The sequence came from an adult in good health. The DNA is TGTGCCAGCAGCGCCCGGTCCCTGGCGTATGGCTACACCTTC. Its translation reads: CASSARSLAYGYTF.